This T cell receptor beta chain was captured by sequencing in a study of blood T cells in healthy people across ages. Using a J-beta primer mix together with a sample-barcoded 5' primer, a second PCR was run for roughly 7 to 11 cycles. TCRdb re-derived calls from the 5' RACE reads in MiXCR, one entry per CDR3 protein. Here the sample spans around 970,000 distinct CDR3 sequences, roughly 50% being singletons. In this sample, this clonotype turned up a few times. One end of the junction varies from germline; a read error may be responsible. PBMCs were isolated at a quantity of at least 6 million per sample. Extraction yielded at least 5 micrograms of total RNA per sample. CDR3 length equals 18 residues.

V is TRBV12-3 or TRBV12-4 and J is TRBJ2-3; 13 bases fit TRBD2. The TCR was taken from an older woman in good health. The sequenced sample consisted of blood. The CDR3, as DNA: TGCGCCAGCAGTTTGGGACTAGCGGGATTAGCTAGCACAGATACGCAGTATTTT. The encoded protein is CASSLGLAGLASTDTQYF.